This TCR beta chain was sequenced for a study of cytomegalovirus exposure and HLA in healthy donors. Overall study: Approximately 81% of approximately 400 genotyped donors fell in the Caucasian-associated ancestry cluster. The study's findings and limits: In a later analysis, productive TCRs from donors in an Asian-associated ancestry cluster reportedly carried fewer N-insertions than the cohort mean. Whilst most TCR sequences proved rare, a subset of public TCRs occurred across many donors.

Germline lookup yields CDR1 LNHDA and CDR2 SQIVND (reference sequence). This CDR3 is built from 19 residues. V was clipped by 5 bases and J by 4 bases; unmatched bases: 13. With respect to this clone: Its antigen remains unidentified.

PCR amplification relied on 60 Vbeta primers (plus 13 Jbeta primers). Per the original methods: Among the unique TCR beta chains that a later analysis counted, 75 million to 85 million in all, about 12 million were shared. The table came from immunoSEQ multiplex PCR; TCRdb's copy has only in-frame clones and leaves some out. The D gene and trimming were derived from the DNA, and the V and J assignments and clone size from that table. The sample records tens of thousands of clones, 65% to 75% being singletons. The sequence came from a man between 40 and 49 years old in good health and CMV-seropositive. This sequence joins TRBV19 and TRBJ2-1, with 14 bases aligning to TRBD2. What was sequenced was PBMCs. CDR3 sequence reads: CASSLGLAGAPTTYNEQFF. CDR3 nucleotide sequence: TGTGCCAGTAGTCTGGGACTAGCGGGGGCCCCTACTACTTACAATGAGCAGTTCTTC.